This record concerns one T cell receptor (beta chain) sequence. Mismatch with germline at one junction end may stem from a read error. The source of the sample is a study of blood T cells in healthy people across ages. A sample-barcoded 5' primer and a J-beta primer mix were used in a second PCR of roughly 7 to 12 cycles. One entry per CDR3 protein, called by TCRdb with MiXCR from the 5' RACE reads. Of approximately 880,000 distinct CDR3 sequences listed, around 48% were seen once; the top ten hold roughly 13%. The sequence was collected from a man between 25 and 39 years old in good health. Sequenced: blood.

CDR3 amino acids: CSLDLRLQVTTDTQYF. The DNA of the CDR3 is TGCAGCCTTGACCTTCGGCTGCAGGTCACCACAGATACGCAGTATTTT. The chain employs TRBV29-1 and TRBJ2-3; D is unclear. From germline, CDR1 is SQVTM and CDR2 ANQGSEA. The CDR3 sequence is 16 residues long.